Listed below are T cell receptor beta chains from one sample, sequenced in a study of cytomegalovirus exposure and HLA in healthy donors. Repertoires were generated with immunoSEQ multiplex PCR, while TCRdb's copy carries only in-frame clones and drops some. The sample yields about 88,000 clones, 96% seen once. The sequenced sample consisted of PBMCs. The receptors stem from a man younger than 35 in good health and CMV-seronegative. CDR3s include the opening cysteine and the closing phenylalanine or tryptophan. A D gene is named only where the DNA matches it firmly. A clone size is listed for some rows: how often the clone was seen (once, few, many), or a class if it is expanded.

d_gene: TRBD2
v_gene: TRBV7-2
abundance: .
j_gene: TRBJ2-1
CDR3nt: TGTGCCAGCAGCCCTTTCGACGGGAGGACTCGTAGCTCCTACAATGAGCAGTTCTTC
CDR3aa: CASSPFDGRTRSSYNEQFF

d_gene: .
v_gene: TRBV7-3
abundance: .
j_gene: TRBJ1-5
CDR3nt: TGTGCCAGCAGCTTAAACTCCAATCAGCCCCAGCATTTT
CDR3aa: CASSLNSNQPQHF

d_gene: .
v_gene: TRBV9
abundance: .
j_gene: TRBJ1-1
CDR3nt: TGTGCCAGCAGCGTAGATTGGGGACACCCGAACACTGAAGCTTTCTTT
CDR3aa: CASSVDWGHPNTEAFF

d_gene: .
v_gene: TRBV18
abundance: .
j_gene: TRBJ2-1
CDR3nt: TGTGCCAGCTCACCCGGGGGGCTGTCCCACGAGCAGTTCTTC
CDR3aa: CASSPGGLSHEQFF

d_gene: TRBD1
v_gene: TRBV30
abundance: once
j_gene: TRBJ1-5
CDR3nt: TGTGCCTGGGAAGACAGGGGAAAAGGTCAGCCCCAGCATTTT
CDR3aa: CAWEDRGKGQPQHF

d_gene: TRBD2
v_gene: TRBV10-1
abundance: .
j_gene: TRBJ2-2
CDR3nt: TGCGCCAGCAGTGACAATAGCGGGAGGGCCACCGGGGAGCTGTTTTTT
CDR3aa: CASSDNSGRATGELFF

d_gene: .
v_gene: TRBV28
abundance: .
j_gene: TRBJ2-5
CDR3nt: TGTGCCAGCAGTTTTTTCAGGGTTTTGGAAGAGACCCAGTACTTC
CDR3aa: CASSFFRVLEETQYF

d_gene: .
v_gene: TRBV2
abundance: .
j_gene: TRBJ1-3
CDR3nt: TGTGCCAGCAGGGCTTCGATTCACGCTGCAGGGAACACCATATATTTT
CDR3aa: CASRASIHAAGNTIYF

d_gene: .
v_gene: TRBV5-1
abundance: .
j_gene: TRBJ2-1
CDR3nt: TGCGCCAGCAGCGCAGCGGAGAGCTCCTACAATGAGCAGTTCTTC
CDR3aa: CASSAAESSYNEQFF

d_gene: .
v_gene: TRBV5-1
abundance: .
j_gene: TRBJ1-2
CDR3nt: TGCGCCAGCAGCCCTCTGGGATCAGGGTACTATGGCTACACCTTC
CDR3aa: CASSPLGSGYYGYTF

d_gene: TRBD2
v_gene: TRBV9
abundance: .
j_gene: TRBJ2-3
CDR3nt: TGTGCCAGCAGCGGGGGGACTAGCATCACCACAGATACGCAGTATTTT
CDR3aa: CASSGGTSITTDTQYF

d_gene: TRBD1
v_gene: TRBV30
abundance: .
j_gene: TRBJ1-1
CDR3nt: TGTGCCTGGAGTGCCAACAACAGGGGAGAAGCTTTCTTT
CDR3aa: CAWSANNRGEAFF

d_gene: TRBD2
v_gene: TRBV14
abundance: .
j_gene: TRBJ2-7
CDR3nt: TGTGCCAGCTCTCTCTCAAGGGCTGCGGGGGTCTACGAGCAGTACTTC
CDR3aa: CASSLSRAAGVYEQYF

d_gene: TRBD1
v_gene: TRBV5-1
abundance: .
j_gene: TRBJ2-5
CDR3nt: TGCGCCAGCAGCAAAGGACAGGGACAAGAGACCCAGTACTTC
CDR3aa: CASSKGQGQETQYF

d_gene: .
v_gene: TRBV5-4
abundance: .
j_gene: TRBJ2-1
CDR3nt: TGTGCCAGCAGCTCGGGTACGAGGCTGGACAATGAGCAGTTCTTC
CDR3aa: CASSSGTRLDNEQFF

d_gene: .
v_gene: TRBV7-8
abundance: once
j_gene: TRBJ2-3
CDR3nt: TGTGCCAGCAGCTTAGGACAATATACGCAGTATTTT
CDR3aa: CASSLGQYTQYF

d_gene: .
v_gene: TRBV6-5
abundance: .
j_gene: TRBJ2-7
CDR3nt: TGTGCCAGCAGCGGGACTGAGTGGGGAGAGCAGTACTTC
CDR3aa: CASSGTEWGEQYF

d_gene: .
v_gene: TRBV27
abundance: once
j_gene: TRBJ2-1
CDR3nt: TGTGCCAGCAGTTTGGAGGCCGCCCCCTCCAATGAGCAGTTCTTC
CDR3aa: CASSLEAAPSNEQFF

d_gene: .
v_gene: TRBV6-6
abundance: .
j_gene: TRBJ1-2
CDR3nt: TGTGCCAGCAGTTACTCGAGGCTCTATGGCTACACCTTC
CDR3aa: CASSYSRLYGYTF

d_gene: TRBD1
v_gene: TRBV18
abundance: .
j_gene: TRBJ1-2
CDR3nt: TGTGCCAGCTCACTCGGGACAGGCAACTATGGCTACACCTTC
CDR3aa: CASSLGTGNYGYTF

d_gene: .
v_gene: TRBV12-5
abundance: .
j_gene: TRBJ2-6
CDR3nt: TGTGCTAGTGGGGGGGCATCAAAACACCCTGGGGCCAACGTCCTGACTTTC
CDR3aa: CASGGASKHPGANVLTF

d_gene: .
v_gene: TRBV5-1
abundance: .
j_gene: TRBJ2-3
CDR3nt: TGCGCCAGCAGCTTGGCCAGCGGTTTATTCACAGATACGCAGTATTTT
CDR3aa: CASSLASGLFTDTQYF